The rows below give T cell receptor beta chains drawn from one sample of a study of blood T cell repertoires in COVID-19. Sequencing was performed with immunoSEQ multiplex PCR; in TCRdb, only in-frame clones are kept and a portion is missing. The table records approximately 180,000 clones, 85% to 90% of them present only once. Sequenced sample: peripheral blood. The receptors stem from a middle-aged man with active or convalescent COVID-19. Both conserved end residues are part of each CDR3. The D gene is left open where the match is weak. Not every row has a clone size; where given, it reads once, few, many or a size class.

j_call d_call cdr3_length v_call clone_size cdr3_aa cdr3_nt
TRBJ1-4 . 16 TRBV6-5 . CASSYSMAGRFEKLFF TGTGCCAGCAGTTACTCGATGGCAGGGCGGTTCGAAAAACTGTTTTTT
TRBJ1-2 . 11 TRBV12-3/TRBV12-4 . CASSLSGGYTF TGTGCCAGCAGTTTATCCGGGGGCTACACCTTC
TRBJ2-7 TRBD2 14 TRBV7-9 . CASSLGGLVSEQYF TGTGCCAGCAGCTTAGGTGGACTAGTCTCCGAGCAGTACTTC
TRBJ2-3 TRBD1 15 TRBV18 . CASSPGQGDTDTQYF TGTGCCAGCTCACCCGGTCAGGGGGACACAGATACGCAGTATTTT
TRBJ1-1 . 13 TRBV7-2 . CASSEDLNTEAFF TGTGCCAGCAGCGAAGACTTGAACACTGAAGCTTTCTTT
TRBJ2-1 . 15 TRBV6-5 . CASSLSGGTYNEQFF TGTGCCAGCAGTCTTAGCGGAGGAACGTACAATGAGCAGTTCTTC
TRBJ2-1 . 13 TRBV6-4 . CASSEGGHNEQFF TGTGCCAGCAGTGAGGGGGGGCACAATGAGCAGTTCTTC
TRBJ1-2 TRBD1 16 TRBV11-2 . CASSPGQRSSNYGYTF TGTGCCAGCAGCCCGGGACAGAGATCATCAAACTATGGCTACACCTTC
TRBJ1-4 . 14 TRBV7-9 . CASSLGTVNEKLFF TGTGCCAGCAGCTTAGGGACAGTTAATGAAAAACTGTTTTTT
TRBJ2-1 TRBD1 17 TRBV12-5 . CASGLVLRDRGGNEQFF TGTGCTAGTGGTTTGGTGCTCCGGGACAGGGGTGGGAATGAGCAGTTCTTC
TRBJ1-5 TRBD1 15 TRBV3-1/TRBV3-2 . CASSHGQGYNQPQHF TGTGCCAGCAGCCACGGACAGGGGTACAATCAGCCCCAGCATTTT
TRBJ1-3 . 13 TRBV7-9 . CASRQGSGNTIYF TGTGCCAGCAGACAGGGAAGTGGAAACACCATATATTTT
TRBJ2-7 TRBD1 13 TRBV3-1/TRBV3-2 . CASSPTGTYEQYF TGTGCCAGCAGCCCGACAGGGACCTACGAGCAGTACTTC
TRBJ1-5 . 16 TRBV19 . CASSILFQGYNQPQHF TGTGCCAGTAGTATTCTCTTTCAGGGGTACAATCAGCCCCAGCATTTT
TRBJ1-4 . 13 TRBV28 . CASKTDPNEKLFF TGTGCCAGCAAGACAGACCCCAATGAAAAACTGTTTTTT
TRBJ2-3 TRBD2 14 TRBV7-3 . CASSSGGVSDTQYF TGTGCCAGCAGCAGCGGGGGGGTCTCAGATACGCAGTATTTT
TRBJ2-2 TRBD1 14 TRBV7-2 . CASSLGQATGELFF TGTGCCAGCAGCCTGGGACAGGCAACCGGGGAGCTGTTTTTT
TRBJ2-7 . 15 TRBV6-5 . CASSPGGLSSYEQYF TGTGCCAGCAGCCCGGGTGGCTTGAGCTCCTACGAGCAGTACTTC
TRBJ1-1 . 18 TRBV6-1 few CASSEGLGSGRLNTEAFF TGTGCCAGCAGTGAAGGACTTGGTTCAGGGAGGCTGAACACTGAAGCTTTCTTT
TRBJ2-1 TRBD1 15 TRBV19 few CASSIRTGSLNEQFF TGTGCCAGTAGTATCCGGACAGGGTCCCTCAATGAGCAGTTCTTC
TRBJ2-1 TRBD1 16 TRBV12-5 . CASGPGTGITYNEQFF TGTGCTAGTGGCCCCGGGACAGGAATAACCTACAATGAGCAGTTCTTC
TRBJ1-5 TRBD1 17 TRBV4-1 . CASSQDPKQGSGQPQHF TGCGCCAGCAGCCAAGATCCCAAACAGGGGAGCGGGCAGCCCCAGCATTTT
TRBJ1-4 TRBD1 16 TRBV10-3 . CAISELPTGLGEKLFF TGTGCCATCAGTGAGCTACCGACAGGGCTGGGTGAAAAACTGTTTTTT
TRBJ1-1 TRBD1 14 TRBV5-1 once CASSSQTGSTEAFF TGCGCCAGCAGCTCCCAGACAGGGAGCACTGAAGCTTTCTTT
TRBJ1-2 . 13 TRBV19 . CASSMGQNYGYTF TGTGCCAGTAGTATGGGGCAGAACTATGGCTACACCTTC